The 30 T cell receptor beta chains listed next were all sequenced from one sample in a study of molecular identifiers for immune sequencing clone quantification. TCRdb reprocessed the PCR reads via MiXCR and lists one record per CDR3 protein. The data show fewer than 350,000 distinct CDR3 sequences, with about 21% seen just once and 0.81% held by the top ten. Material for sequencing was naive CD8+ T cells from blood, with Jurkat cell RNA spiked in. The subset here: FACS-sorted CD8+CD4-CCR7+CD45RA+ naive T cells. The source of these receptors is a human donor in good health. Some libraries in this study had Jurkat cell RNA spiked in.

Ten or more counts support this clonotype. The rearrangement joins TRBV20-1 to TRBJ1-1; 11 bases are a match to TRBD1. V dropped 2 bases and J dropped 4; count of bases not matched to a gene: 6. Germline lookup yields CDR1 DFQATT and CDR2 SNEGSKA (reference sequence). This CDR3 has 15 amino acids. The CDR3 loop reads CSARPSGTGGTEAFF. The CDR3 DNA is TGCAGTGCTAGACCCTCCGGGACAGGGGGCACTGAAGCTTTCTTT.

This clonotype was seen at least ten times. CDR3 sequence: CSASLVGGGPDTQYF. The CDR3 DNA reads as TGCAGTGCTAGTCTGGTGGGAGGGGGCCCAGATACGCAGTATTTT. V is TRBV20-1 and J is TRBJ2-3; D possibly matches TRBD1 or TRBD2 (7 bases each). Germline V lookup: CDR1 DFQATT, CDR2 SNEGSKA (reference sequence). Trimming left V 3 bases short and J 4 bases short, with 17 bases between. The CDR3 covers 15 residues.

This clonotype was counted at least ten times. This sequence joins TRBV7-3 and TRBJ2-5; 9 bases line up with TRBD2. Germline CDR1 is SGHTA and CDR2 is FQGTGA. The CDR3 totals 18 residues. V dropped 1 base and J dropped 2; count of bases not matched to a gene: 11. In DNA form, the CDR3 reads TGTGCCAGCAGCTTAATCTTCAGCGGGAGGCCCCGACAAGAGACCCAGTACTTC. It codes for CASSLIFSGRPRQETQYF.

This clonotype has ten or more counts. The chain combines TRBV4-3 with TRBJ2-3; 9 bases are a match to TRBD2. Germline CDR1 reads LGHNA; CDR2 reads YSLEER. The CDR3 is made up of 15 amino acids. J gave up 0 bases and V 3 bases, and 1 base lay outside the gene matches. The CDR3 nucleotides read TGCGCCAGCAGCCAGACTAGCGGAAGCACAGATACGCAGTATTTT. Translating gives CASSQTSGSTDTQYF.

The V call is TRBV12-5, the J call TRBJ1-5; D is undetermined. The germline V gene has CDR1 LGHNT and CDR2 FRNRAP. CDR3 length: 18 amino acids. With 2 bases removed from V and 2 bases from J, the gap between germline ends came to 19 bases. The CDR3 DNA follows: TGTGCTAGTGGTTTGTATCCCCCTACGGGGTTGGGCAATCAGCCCCAGCATTTT. Translated: CASGLYPPTGLGNQPQHF.

Many counts were recorded for this clonotype. The rearrangement links TRBV4-3 to TRBJ2-3; 9 bases agree with TRBD1. Germline assignment: CDR1 LGHNA and CDR2 YSLEER. This CDR3 region has 20 residues. V gave up 0 bases and J gave up 4 bases; unmatched junction bases: 17. DNA for the CDR3: TGCGCCAGCAGCCAAGAGGGAGGGACAGGGATTACGCTTAGCGCAGATACGCAGTATTTT. Residues: CASSQEGGTGITLSADTQYF.

This chain links TRBV6-5 with TRBJ2-7, with 11 bases that match TRBD2. This CDR3 is built from 14 residues. Germline V gene sequence: CDR1 MNHEY, CDR2 SVGAGI. V shed 5 bases, J shed 6 bases, and the junction held 6 bases outside the gene matches. The CDR3: CASSAGLAAFEQYF. The CDR3 nucleotides read TGTGCCAGCAGTGCGGGACTAGCGGCGTTCGAGCAGTACTTC.

This clonotype was recorded many times. The V gene is TRBV27, the J gene TRBJ1-1, with D unclear. The germline gives CDR1 MNHEY, CDR2 SMNVEV (reference sequence). Trimming left V 5 bases short and J 4 bases short, with 11 bases between. The CDR3 consists of 13 residues. The CDR3: CASSPQMGTEAFF. CDR3 in DNA: TGTGCCAGCAGTCCCCAAATGGGCACTGAAGCTTTCTTT.

In this sample, this clonotype turned up many times. The CDR3, as DNA: TGTGCCAGCAGTGCCTCCTATACAGATACGCAGTATTTT. This translates into CASSASYTDTQYF. This rearrangement joins TRBV25-1 to TRBJ2-3; no clear D gene. Trimming stripped 4 bases from V and 3 bases from J, with 8 bases between. This CDR3 region has 13 residues. Germline CDR1 and CDR2: MGHDK and SYGVNS.

This clonotype was observed at least ten times. This chain links TRBV5-1 with TRBJ1-1; D unclear. This CDR3 contains 13 residues. V lost 2 bases and J lost 0, with 5 bases in between. Germline-derived CDR1 and CDR2 are SGHRS and YFSETQ. CDR3 in DNA: TGCGCCAGCAGCTTTGCCATGAACACTGAAGCTTTCTTT. This gives the protein CASSFAMNTEAFF. Full variable domain (remainder filled in from reference TRBV5-1 and TRBJ1-1): KAGVTQTPRYLIKTRGQQVTLSCSPISGHRSVSWYQQTPGQGLQFLFEYFSETQRNKGNFPGRFSGRQFSNSRSEMNVSTLELGDSALYLCASSFAMNTEAFFGQGTRLTVV.

This clonotype was detected many times. The rearrangement joins TRBV4-3 to TRBJ2-1, with D possibly being TRBD2 (6 bases). Trimming stripped 3 bases from V and 8 bases from J, with 17 bases between. Germline CDR1 reads LGHNA; CDR2 reads YSLEER. This CDR3 has 15 residues. CDR3 nucleotide sequence: TGCGCCAGCAGCCAGGCCGGGACTTTGACCCATGAGCAGTTCTTC. It is translated as CASSQAGTLTHEQFF.

This clonotype was detected only a few times. The rearrangement joins TRBV9 to TRBJ2-1; D not resolved. The CDR3 runs to 15 residues. Germline CDR1 SGDLS, CDR2 YYNGEE. Between the trimmed V and J ends, which lost 0 bases and 0 bases, there was a span of 7 bases. CDR3 DNA: TGTGCCAGCAGCGTAGGGGGAATCTCCTACAATGAGCAGTTCTTC. Translating gives CASSVGGISYNEQFF.

The sample holds many counts of this clonotype. V usage is TRBV7-9 and J usage is TRBJ2-1; no definite D call. The CDR3 is 15 residues long. Germline V gives CDR1 SEHNR, CDR2 FQNEAQ (reference sequence). The V and J ends lost 5 bases and 0 bases respectively, with 11 bases between them. The CDR3 reads CASSQRTVSYNEQFF. CDR3 nucleotide sequence: TGTGCCAGCAGCCAAAGGACCGTCTCCTACAATGAGCAGTTCTTC.

This clonotype was counted a few times. The chain couples TRBV27 to TRBJ1-1; D unclear. The length of the CDR3 is 15 residues. CDR1 and CDR2 (germline): MNHEY, SMNVEV (reference sequence). Trimming took 1 base from V and 3 from J, leaving 12 bases between them. The CDR3 DNA is TGTGCCAGCAGTTTATGGGCAGACCCTGACACTGAAGCTTTCTTT. Its translation: CASSLWADPDTEAFF.

The chain carries TRBV11-2 and TRBJ1-1; no clear D. CDR1 is SGHAT and CDR2 is FQNNGV in the germline V gene. V was shortened by 0 bases and J by 6 bases, with 17 bases between the two germline ends. This CDR3 has 16 residues. In DNA, the CDR3 is TGTGCCAGCAGCTTAGATCGAAACATTAGGGCCTCTGAAGCTTTCTTT. Translation: CASSLDRNIRASEAFF.

This clonotype was detected ten times or more. J is TRBJ2-7 and V is TRBV28; D is undetermined. Per the germline V gene, CDR1 is MDHEN and CDR2 is SYDVKM. The V gene lost 5 bases and the J gene lost 3 bases, with 5 bases spanning the gap. This CDR3 is built from 11 residues. The CDR3 is CASSIYYEQYF. The CDR3 region has the DNA TGTGCCAGCAGTATTTACTACGAGCAGTACTTC.

This clonotype was observed at least ten times. The V call is TRBV15, the J call TRBJ1-2; D remains ambiguous. V lost 5 bases to trimming and J lost 4 bases, with 8 bases between them. The CDR3 covers 12 residues. In germline, CDR1 is LNHNV, CDR2 YYDKDF (reference sequence). The CDR3 nucleotides are TGTGCCACCAGCCTAAACAGCTATGGCTACACCTTC. Residues: CATSLNSYGYTF.

With respect to this clonotype: Given a far larger clone just one base away, this is likely a sequencing read error. Since no conserved phenylalanine or tryptophan closes the CDR3, a read error is the likely cause. This rearrangement joins TRBV11-2 to TRBJ2-7, with D uncertain. Looked up from germline, CDR1 is SGHAT and CDR2 is FQNNGV. This CDR3 spans 12 amino acids. V shed 1 base and J shed 2 bases, with 3 bases lying between them. The CDR3 reads CASSLGAYEQYL. Written as DNA, the CDR3 is TGTGCCAGCAGCTTAGGGGCCTACGAGCAGTACCTC.

This clonotype was observed many times. The CDR3 region is CASSQDPSNQPQHF. The CDR3 nucleotides are TGCGCCAGCAGCCAAGATCCCAGCAATCAGCCCCAGCATTTT. The chain uses TRBV4-1 and TRBJ1-5, with D uncertain. Deletions cut 0 bases from V and 1 base from J, with 4 bases between. Germline loops: CDR1 MGHRA, CDR2 YSYEKL. CDR3 size: 14 residues.

This clonotype was seen at least ten times. The genes are TRBV11-2 and TRBJ2-5, with 7 positions matching TRBD1. V trimming: 1 base; J trimming: 2 bases; junction bases outside the gene matches: 7. Per germline, CDR1 SGHAT and CDR2 FQNNGV. The CDR3 contains 16 residues. The CDR3: CASSLVVRGSQETQYF. CDR3 nucleotides: TGTGCCAGCAGCTTAGTAGTCAGGGGGTCACAAGAGACCCAGTACTTC. The full variable domain, completed using reference TRBV11-2 and TRBJ2-5, is EAGVAQSPRYKIIEKRQSVAFWCNPISGHATLYWYQQILGQGPKLLIQFQNNGVVDDSQLPKDRFSAERLKGVDSTLKIQPAKLEDSAVYLCASSLVVRGSQETQYFGPGTRLLVL.

This clonotype was counted at least ten times. The chain combines TRBV20-1 with TRBJ1-2, with D uncertain. The V end lost 6 bases, the J end lost 3 bases, and 11 bases lay between the germline ends. CDR3 size: 12 residues. Germline CDR1 and CDR2: DFQATT and SNEGSKA (reference sequence). DNA for the CDR3: TGCAGTGCAGAAACCCATGACTATGGCTACACCTTC. This codes for CSAETHDYGYTF.

With respect to this clonotype: A much bigger clone sits one base away, suggesting this may be a read error. The CDR3, as DNA: TGTGCCAGCAGCTTATCTTCATGCAATCAGCCCCAGCATTTT. Its translation is CASSLSSCNQPQHF. The chain carries TRBV7-9 and TRBJ1-5; D not resolved. V lost 2 bases and J 2 bases, leaving 7 bases between the germline ends. Germline values: CDR1 SEHNR, CDR2 FQNEAQ (reference sequence). The CDR3 has 14 residues.

This clonotype was found a few times. The V gene is TRBV4-2, the J gene TRBJ2-7; 14 bases map to TRBD2. Germline-derived CDR1 and CDR2 are LGHNA and YNFKEQ. This CDR3 contains 17 residues. Unmatched junction bases numbered 6, after V lost 1 base and J lost 4 bases. The CDR3 region has the DNA TGTGCCAGCAGCCAAGGTCCGGGACTAGCGGGAGAATACGAGCAGTACTTC. This sequence encodes CASSQGPGLAGEYEQYF.

This clonotype has ten or more counts. The chain employs TRBV28 and TRBJ1-4; 8 positions match TRBD1. Germline trimming cut 5 bases from V and 4 bases from J; bases unmatched to any gene: 9. Germline CDR1 MDHEN, CDR2 SYDVKM. The CDR3 extends over 16 amino acids. CDR3 amino acids: CASSAFPGQVNEKLFF. DNA for the CDR3: TGTGCCAGCAGTGCTTTCCCGGGACAGGTTAATGAAAAACTGTTTTTT.

This clonotype was seen a handful of times. The J gene is TRBJ2-1, the V gene TRBV14; weak D call: TRBD2 (5 bases). Germline-derived CDR1 and CDR2 are SGHDN and FVKESK. The CDR3 spans 14 residues. V was shortened by 1 base and J by 5 bases, with 9 bases between the two germline ends. CDR3 residues: CASSQGGVDNEQFF. The CDR3 DNA sequence: TGTGCCAGCAGCCAAGGGGGAGTAGACAATGAGCAGTTCTTC.

This clonotype came up a few times. The chain carries TRBV19 and TRBJ1-5, with TRBD1 matching 9 bases. The CDR3 contains 14 residues. V trimming: 6 bases; J trimming: 4 bases; junction bases outside the gene matches: 4. Germline assignment: CDR1 LNHDA and CDR2 SQIVND (reference sequence). The CDR3 sequence: CASRTGGGNQPQHF. The CDR3 nucleotides are TGTGCCAGTAGAACAGGGGGCGGGAATCAGCCCCAGCATTTT. The whole variable domain, filled in from reference TRBV19 and TRBJ1-5, reads DGGITQSPKYLFRKEGQNVTLSCEQNLNHDAMYWYRQDPGQGLRLIYYSQIVNDFQKGDIAEGYSVSREKKESFPLTVTSAQKNPTAFYLCASRTGGGNQPQHFGDGTRLSIL.

This clonotype was picked up a small number of times. The V and J genes are TRBV7-9 and TRBJ2-3; 7 nucleotides match TRBD2. From germline, CDR1 is SEHNR and CDR2 FQNEAQ (reference sequence). CDR3 size: 17 residues. Unmatched junction bases numbered 10, after V lost 0 bases and J lost 4 bases. CDR3 nucleotides: TGTGCCAGCAGCTTAGCGCTGGGGGAGGGAGTCTCAGATACGCAGTATTTT. It codes for CASSLALGEGVSDTQYF.

On this clonotype: One end of the junction is discordant with germline, which a read error may explain. The rearrangement uses TRBV15 and TRBJ2-1; 7 nucleotides align to TRBD2. Germline V CDR1 and CDR2: LNHNV, YYDKDF (reference sequence). The CDR3 length is 15 residues. The DNA for the CDR3 is TGTGTCACCAGCAGAGACCCGACTAGCTTAGGTGAGCAGTTCTTC. This translates into CVTSRDPTSLGEQFF.

This clonotype was observed a handful of times. This chain uses TRBV5-1 with TRBJ2-7; D possibly uses TRBD1 or TRBD2 (6 bases each). Germline V gene sequence: CDR1 SGHRS, CDR2 YFSETQ. The CDR3 is 13 residues long. V shed 4 bases and J shed 7 bases, with 15 bases lying between them. The CDR3, as DNA: TGCGCCAGCAGCAGGGGGGACGCAGAGGAGCAGTACTTC. Translating gives CASSRGDAEEQYF.

Ten or more counts support this clonotype. The CDR3 sequence: CAGSSYNEQFF. In DNA form, the CDR3 reads TGTGCCGGGAGCTCCTACAATGAGCAGTTCTTC. The chain combines TRBV11-2 with TRBJ2-1; tentatively, D is TRBD2 (5 bases). The CDR3 loop spans 11 amino acids. The V gene's germline CDR1 is SGHAT and CDR2 FQNNGV. V was clipped by 11 bases and J by 0 bases, with 5 bases between them.